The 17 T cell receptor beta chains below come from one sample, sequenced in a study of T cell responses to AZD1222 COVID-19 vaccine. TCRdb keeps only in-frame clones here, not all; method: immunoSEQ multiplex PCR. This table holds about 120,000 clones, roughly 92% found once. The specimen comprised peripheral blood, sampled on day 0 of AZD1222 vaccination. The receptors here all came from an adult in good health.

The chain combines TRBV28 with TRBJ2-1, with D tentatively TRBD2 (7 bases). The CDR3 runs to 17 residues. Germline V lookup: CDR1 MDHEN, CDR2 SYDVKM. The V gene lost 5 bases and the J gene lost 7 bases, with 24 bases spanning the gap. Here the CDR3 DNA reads TGTGCCAGCAGTCCGCCGGGAGGCCGCTTAGGGGGAAATGAGCAGTTCTTC. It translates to CASSPPGGRLGGNEQFF.

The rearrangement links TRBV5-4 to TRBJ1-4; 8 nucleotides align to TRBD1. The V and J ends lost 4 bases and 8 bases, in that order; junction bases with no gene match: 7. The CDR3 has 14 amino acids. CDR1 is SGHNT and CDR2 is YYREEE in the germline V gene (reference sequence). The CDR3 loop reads CASSTAQGEEKLFF. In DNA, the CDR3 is TGTGCCAGCAGCACCGCACAGGGGGAAGAAAAACTGTTTTTT.

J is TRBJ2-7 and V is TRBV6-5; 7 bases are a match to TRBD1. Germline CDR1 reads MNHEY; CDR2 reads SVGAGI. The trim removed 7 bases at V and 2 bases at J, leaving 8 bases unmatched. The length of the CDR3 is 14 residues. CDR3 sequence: CASNPRDSTYEQYV. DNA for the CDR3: TGTGCCAGCAACCCCCGGGACAGCACCTACGAGCAGTACGTC.

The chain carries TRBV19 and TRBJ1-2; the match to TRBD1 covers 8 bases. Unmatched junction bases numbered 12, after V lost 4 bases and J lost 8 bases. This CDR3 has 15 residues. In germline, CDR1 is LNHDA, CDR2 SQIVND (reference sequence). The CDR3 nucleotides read TGTGCCAGTAGTACCTCGGACAGGGCTTGGGGCGGCTACACCTTC. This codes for CASSTSDRAWGGYTF.

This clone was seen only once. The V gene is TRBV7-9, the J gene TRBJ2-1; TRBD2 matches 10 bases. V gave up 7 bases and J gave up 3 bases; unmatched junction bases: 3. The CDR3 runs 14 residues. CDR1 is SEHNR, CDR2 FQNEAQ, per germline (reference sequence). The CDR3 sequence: CASKKREGYNEQFF. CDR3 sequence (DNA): TGTGCCAGCAAGAAGCGGGAGGGCTACAATGAGCAGTTCTTC.

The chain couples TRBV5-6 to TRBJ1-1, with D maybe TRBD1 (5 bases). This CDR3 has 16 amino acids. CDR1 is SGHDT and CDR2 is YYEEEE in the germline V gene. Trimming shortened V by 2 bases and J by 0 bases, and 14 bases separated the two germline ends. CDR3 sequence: CASSFRTGVMNTEAFF. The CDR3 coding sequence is TGTGCCAGCAGCTTCCGTACAGGAGTCATGAACACTGAAGCTTTCTTT.

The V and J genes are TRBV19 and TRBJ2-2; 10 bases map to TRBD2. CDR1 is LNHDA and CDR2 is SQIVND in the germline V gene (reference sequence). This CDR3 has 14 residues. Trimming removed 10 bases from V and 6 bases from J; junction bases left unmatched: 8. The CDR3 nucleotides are TGTGCCACCAAGGGGCTAGCGGGAGCCGGGGAGCTGTTTTTT. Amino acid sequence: CATKGLAGAGELFF.

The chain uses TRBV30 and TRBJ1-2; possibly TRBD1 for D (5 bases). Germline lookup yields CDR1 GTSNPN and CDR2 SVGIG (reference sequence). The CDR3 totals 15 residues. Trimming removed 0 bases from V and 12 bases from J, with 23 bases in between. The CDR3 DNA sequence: TGTGCCTGGAGTGTACGAGGGGACGCCTTTCGCCTTAACACCTTC. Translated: CAWSVRGDAFRLNTF.

CDR3 in DNA: TGTGCCAGTAGTTTCCTCGGGCAGGGGTCTGGCTACACCTTC. The encoded protein is CASSFLGQGSGYTF. The gene calls are TRBV19 and TRBJ1-2; D is possibly TRBD1 (6 bases). The CDR3 runs 14 residues. The V end lost 5 bases, the J end lost 7 bases, and 17 bases lay between the germline ends. Per the germline V gene, CDR1 is LNHDA and CDR2 is SQIVND (reference sequence).

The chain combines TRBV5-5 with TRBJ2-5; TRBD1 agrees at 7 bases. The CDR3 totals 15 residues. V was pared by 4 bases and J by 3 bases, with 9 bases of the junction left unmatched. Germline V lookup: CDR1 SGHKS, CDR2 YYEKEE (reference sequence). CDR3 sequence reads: CASSLPYRGKETQYF. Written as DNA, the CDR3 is TGTGCCAGCAGCCTACCATACAGGGGAAAAGAGACCCAGTACTTC.

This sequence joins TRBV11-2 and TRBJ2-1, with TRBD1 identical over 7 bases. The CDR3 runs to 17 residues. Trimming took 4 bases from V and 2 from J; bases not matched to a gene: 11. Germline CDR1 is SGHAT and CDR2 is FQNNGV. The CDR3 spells CASSSHRGLRTYNEQFF. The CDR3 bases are TGTGCCAGCAGCTCTCACAGGGGCCTACGTACCTACAATGAGCAGTTCTTC.

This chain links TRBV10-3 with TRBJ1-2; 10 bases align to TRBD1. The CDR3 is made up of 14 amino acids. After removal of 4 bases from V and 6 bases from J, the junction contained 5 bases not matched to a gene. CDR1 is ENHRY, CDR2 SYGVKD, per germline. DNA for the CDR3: TGTGCCATCAGTGTGCTAGGACAGGGGGATGGCTACACCTTC. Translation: CAISVLGQGDGYTF.

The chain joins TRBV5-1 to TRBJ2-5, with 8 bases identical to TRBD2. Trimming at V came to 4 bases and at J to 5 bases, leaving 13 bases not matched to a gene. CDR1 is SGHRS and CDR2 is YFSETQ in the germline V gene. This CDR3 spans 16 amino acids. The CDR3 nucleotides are TGCGCCAGCAGCCCCCGAGTTACGGGAGGGATGGAGACCCAGTACTTC. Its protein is CASSPRVTGGMETQYF.

As DNA, the CDR3 is TGTGCCTGGAGTGTTTATATCACAGATACGCAGTATTTT. It translates to CAWSVYITDTQYF. The rearrangement links TRBV30 to TRBJ2-3; D remains unclear. CDR3 size: 13 residues. V lost 0 bases and J 2 bases, leaving 6 bases between the germline ends. Germline CDR1 reads GTSNPN; CDR2 reads SVGIG (reference sequence).

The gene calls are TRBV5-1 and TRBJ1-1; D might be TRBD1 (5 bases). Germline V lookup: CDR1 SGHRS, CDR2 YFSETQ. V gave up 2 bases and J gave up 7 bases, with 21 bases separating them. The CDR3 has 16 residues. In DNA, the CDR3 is TGCGCCAGCAGCTTAAGCGTAAACCAGGGTATCGGTGAAGCTTTCTTT. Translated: CASSLSVNQGIGEAFF.

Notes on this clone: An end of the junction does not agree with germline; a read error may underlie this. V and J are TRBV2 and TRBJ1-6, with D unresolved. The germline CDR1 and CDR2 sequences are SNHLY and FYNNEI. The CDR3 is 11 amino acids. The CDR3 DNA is TGTGCCAGCAGCTTTGCGGGCCCCCTGGACTTT. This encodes CASSFAGPLDF. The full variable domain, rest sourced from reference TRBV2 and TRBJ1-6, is EPEVTQTPSHQVTQMGQEVILRCVPISNHLYFYWYRQILGQKVEFLVSFYNNEISEKSEIFDDQFSVERPDGSNFTLKIRSTKLEDSAMYFCASSFAGPLDFGNGTRLTVT.

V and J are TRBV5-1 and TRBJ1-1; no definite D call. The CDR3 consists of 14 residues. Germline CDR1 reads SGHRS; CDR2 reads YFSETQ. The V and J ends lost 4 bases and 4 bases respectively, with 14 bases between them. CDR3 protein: CASSTDYQGTEAFF. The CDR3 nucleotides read TGCGCCAGCAGCACCGACTACCAAGGCACTGAAGCTTTCTTT. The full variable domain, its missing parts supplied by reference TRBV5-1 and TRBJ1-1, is KAGVTQTPRYLIKTRGQQVTLSCSPISGHRSVSWYQQTPGQGLQFLFEYFSETQRNKGNFPGRFSGRQFSNSRSEMNVSTLELGDSALYLCASSTDYQGTEAFFGQGTRLTVV.